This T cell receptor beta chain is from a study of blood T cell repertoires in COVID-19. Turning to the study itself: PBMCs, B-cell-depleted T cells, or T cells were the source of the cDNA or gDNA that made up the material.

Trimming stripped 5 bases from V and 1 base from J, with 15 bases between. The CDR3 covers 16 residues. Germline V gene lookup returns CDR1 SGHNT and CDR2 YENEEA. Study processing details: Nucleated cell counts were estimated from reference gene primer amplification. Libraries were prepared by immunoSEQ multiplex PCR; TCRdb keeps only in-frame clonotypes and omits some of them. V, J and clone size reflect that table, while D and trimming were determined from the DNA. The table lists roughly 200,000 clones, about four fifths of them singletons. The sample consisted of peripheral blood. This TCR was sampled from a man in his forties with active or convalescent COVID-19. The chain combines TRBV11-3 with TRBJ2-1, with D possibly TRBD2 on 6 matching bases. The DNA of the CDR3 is TGTGCCAGCAGCGCTCCACTAGCAGGTTCCTACAATGAGCAGTTCTTC. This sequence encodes CASSAPLAGSYNEQFF.